A single sample gave rise to the 12 T cell receptor beta chains below, sequenced in a study of blood T cells in healthy people across ages. Then a second PCR, running roughly 7 to 11 cycles, was carried out with a sample-barcoded 5' primer and a J-beta primer mix. TCRdb itself ran the 5' RACE reads through MiXCR, one entry per CDR3 protein. The sample lists roughly 730,000 distinct CDR3 sequences, just over 55% occurring once. The sample was blood. The receptors here all came from a man aged 40-55 years in good health.

This clonotype was seen a few times. The rearrangement links TRBV20-1 to TRBJ2-1; 8 bases line up with TRBD1. V lost 6 bases to trimming and J lost 6 bases; unmatched junction nucleotides: 10. The CDR3 runs to 14 residues. Germline V gene lookup returns CDR1 DFQATT and CDR2 SNEGSKA (reference sequence). The CDR3 sequence: CSAPDREVGNEQFF. The CDR3 DNA reads TGCAGTGCACCGGACAGGGAGGTCGGCAATGAGCAGTTCTTC.

This chain uses TRBV10-3 with TRBJ2-5; D not certain. The V end was cut by 5 bases, the J end by 11 bases, with 24 bases between. The CDR3 length is 15 residues. Per germline, CDR1 ENHRY and CDR2 SYGVKD. The CDR3 spells CAISPIAESNNEQYF. The CDR3 coding sequence is TGTGCCATCAGTCCCATAGCAGAATCAAACAATGAGCAGTACTTC.

The chain couples TRBV7-6 to TRBJ1-2; maybe TRBD1 (5 bases). Trimming removed 5 bases from V and 5 bases from J, with 12 bases in between. The germline CDR1 and CDR2 sequences are SGHVS and FNYEAQ. CDR3 length: 13 amino acids. CDR3 residues: CASSQIEGYGYTF. The CDR3 DNA follows: TGTGCCAGCAGCCAAATTGAGGGGTATGGCTACACCTTC. The full variable domain, with the rest looked up from reference TRBV7-6 and TRBJ1-2, is GAGVSQSPRYKVTKRGQDVALRCDPISGHVSLYWYRQALGQGPEFLTYFNYEAQQDKSGLPNDRFSAERPEGSISTLTIQRTEQRDSAMYRCASSQIEGYGYTFGSGTRLTVV.

The chain recombines TRBV29-1 with TRBJ1-2; 11 bases line up with TRBD1. Germline loops: CDR1 SQVTM, CDR2 ANQGSEA. V lost 6 bases and J lost 4; bases outside the gene matches: 7. The CDR3 consists of 14 residues. The CDR3 region has the DNA TGCAGCGTAGAGGGACAGGGGGTGGTCTATGGCTACACCTTC. Translation: CSVEGQGVVYGYTF.

This rearrangement joins TRBV7-2 to TRBJ1-2, with D unresolved. V was shortened by 3 bases and J by 4 bases, with 15 bases between the two germline ends. Germline V gives CDR1 SGHTA, CDR2 FQGNSA. This CDR3 comprises 15 residues. For the CDR3, the DNA is TGTGCCAGCAGCTTCGGACGGAACCCTCGCTATGGCTACACCTTC. As protein: CASSFGRNPRYGYTF.

The rearrangement uses TRBV6-5 and TRBJ1-2; D is undetermined. Trimming left V 0 bases short and J 2 bases short, with 10 bases between. This CDR3 has 15 amino acids. Germline-derived CDR1 and CDR2 are MNHEY and SVGAGI. DNA of the CDR3: TGTGCCAGCAGTTACTCTGGGGAAGTAAACTATGGCTACACCTTC. Translation gives CASSYSGEVNYGYTF.

The V call is TRBV5-6, the J call TRBJ2-3; 9 nucleotides agree with TRBD1. Germline CDR1 SGHDT, CDR2 YYEEEE. There are 14 residues in the CDR3. Losses at the gene ends were 2 bases for V and 5 bases for J; bases not matched to a gene: 3. CDR3: CASSFNRGQDTQYF. The CDR3 DNA sequence: TGTGCCAGCAGCTTCAACAGGGGGCAAGATACGCAGTATTTT.

This chain uses TRBV5-6 with TRBJ2-5; TRBD1 matches at 8 bases. Germline values: CDR1 SGHDT, CDR2 YYEEEE. The J segment lost 2 bases and the V segment lost 3 bases, leaving 15 bases of the junction unmatched. The CDR3 is made up of 18 amino acids. The CDR3 sequence is CASSSGYSSRGRQETQYF. The CDR3 DNA reads TGTGCCAGCAGCTCCGGTTATTCGTCCAGGGGGCGGCAAGAGACCCAGTACTTC.

In regard to this clonotype: Sequence at one end of the junction differs from germline and may be a read error. J is TRBJ2-4 and V is TRBV14; D is perhaps TRBD1 (5 bases). The better agreement between TRBJ2-7 and the DNA end casts doubt on the J call. Germline V gene sequence: CDR1 SGHDN, CDR2 FVKESK. The CDR3 extends over 13 amino acids. As DNA, the CDR3 is TGTGCCGGCAGCTCCCACCAGGGTAACGAGCAGTACTTC. Translating gives CAGSSHQGNEQYF.

The gene calls are TRBV12-3 or TRBV12-4 and TRBJ2-3, with 12 bases fitting TRBD2. The length of the CDR3 is 16 residues. V lost 5 bases and J lost 2; bases outside the gene matches: 5. This CDR3 reads CASSAGLAGNTDTQYF. CDR3 in DNA: TGTGCCAGCAGTGCAGGACTAGCGGGAAACACAGATACGCAGTATTTT.

The genes are TRBV5-6 and TRBJ2-1, with D perhaps TRBD2 (6 bases). Between the trimmed V and J ends, which lost 0 bases and 4 bases, there was a span of 14 bases. From germline, CDR1 is SGHDT and CDR2 YYEEEE. The CDR3 has 16 amino acids. The CDR3 protein is CASSLDPGVRYNEQFF. The CDR3 region has the DNA TGTGCCAGCAGCTTGGATCCGGGGGTAAGATACAATGAGCAGTTCTTC. Variable domain in full (rest from reference TRBV5-6 and TRBJ2-1): DAGVTQSPTHLIKTRGQQVTLRCSPKSGHDTVSWYQQALGQGPQFIFQYYEEEERQRGNFPDRFSGHQFPNYSSELNVNALLLGDSALYLCASSLDPGVRYNEQFFGPGTRLTVL.

In this sample, this clonotype turned up a few times. This rearrangement joins TRBV20-1 to TRBJ2-7; 7 nucleotides match TRBD2. The CDR3 is 13 amino acids. From germline, CDR1 is DFQATT and CDR2 SNEGSKA (reference sequence). After removal of 0 bases from V and 7 bases from J, the junction contained 6 bases not matched to a gene. This CDR3 reads CSARDPGGREQYF. The CDR3 DNA reads as TGCAGTGCTAGAGATCCGGGGGGAAGGGAGCAGTACTTC.